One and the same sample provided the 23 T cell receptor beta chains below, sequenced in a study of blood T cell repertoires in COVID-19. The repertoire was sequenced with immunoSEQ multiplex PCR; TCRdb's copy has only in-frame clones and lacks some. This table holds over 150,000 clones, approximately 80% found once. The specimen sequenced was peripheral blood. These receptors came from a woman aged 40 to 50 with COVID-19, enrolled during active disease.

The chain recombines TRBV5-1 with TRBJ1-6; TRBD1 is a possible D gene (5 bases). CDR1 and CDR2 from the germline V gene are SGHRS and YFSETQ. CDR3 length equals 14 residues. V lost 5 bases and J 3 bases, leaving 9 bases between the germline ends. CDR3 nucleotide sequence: TGCGCCAGCAGAGAGGGACTCTATAATTCACCCCTCCACTTT. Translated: CASREGLYNSPLHF.

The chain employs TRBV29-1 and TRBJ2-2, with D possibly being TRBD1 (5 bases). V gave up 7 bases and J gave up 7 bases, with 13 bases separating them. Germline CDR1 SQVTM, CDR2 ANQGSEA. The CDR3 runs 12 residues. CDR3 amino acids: CSGAGIIGELFF. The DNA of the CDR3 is TGCAGCGGGGCAGGGATTATCGGGGAGCTGTTTTTT.

In DNA, the CDR3 is TGTGCCAGCCGCTTCCGGGTCGACGGTAACAATTCACCCCTCCACTTT. It encodes CASRFRVDGNNSPLHF. This chain joins TRBV18 and TRBJ1-6; D gene unclear. Trimming shortened V by 8 bases and J by 7 bases, and 21 bases separated the two germline ends. The CDR3 covers 16 residues. Germline-derived CDR1 and CDR2 are KGHSH and LQKENI.

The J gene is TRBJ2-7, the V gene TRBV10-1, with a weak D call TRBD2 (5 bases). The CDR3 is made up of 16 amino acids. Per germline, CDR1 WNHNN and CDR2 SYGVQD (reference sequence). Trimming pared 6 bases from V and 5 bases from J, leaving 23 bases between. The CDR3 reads CASSEDPGIPNHEQYF. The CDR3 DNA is TGCGCCAGCAGCGAAGATCCCGGGATACCGAATCACGAGCAGTACTTC.

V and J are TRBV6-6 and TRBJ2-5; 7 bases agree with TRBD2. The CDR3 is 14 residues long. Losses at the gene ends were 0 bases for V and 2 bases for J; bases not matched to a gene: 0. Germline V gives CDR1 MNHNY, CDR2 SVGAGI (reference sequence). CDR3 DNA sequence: TGTGCCAGCAGTTACTCCGGGAGGCAAGAGACCCAGTACTTC. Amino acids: CASSYSGRQETQYF.

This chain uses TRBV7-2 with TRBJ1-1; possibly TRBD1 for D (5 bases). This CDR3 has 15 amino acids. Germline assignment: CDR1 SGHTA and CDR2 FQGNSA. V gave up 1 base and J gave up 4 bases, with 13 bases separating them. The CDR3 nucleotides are TGTGCCAGCAGCTTAGTACACGGGGGAACCACTGAAGCTTTCTTT. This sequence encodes CASSLVHGGTTEAFF.

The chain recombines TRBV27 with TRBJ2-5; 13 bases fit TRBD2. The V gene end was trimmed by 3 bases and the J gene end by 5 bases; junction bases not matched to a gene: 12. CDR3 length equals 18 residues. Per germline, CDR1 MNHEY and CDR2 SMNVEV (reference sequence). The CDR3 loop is CASSFTPTSGRAWETQYF. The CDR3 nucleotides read TGTGCCAGCAGTTTCACCCCCACTAGCGGGAGGGCCTGGGAGACCCAGTACTTC.

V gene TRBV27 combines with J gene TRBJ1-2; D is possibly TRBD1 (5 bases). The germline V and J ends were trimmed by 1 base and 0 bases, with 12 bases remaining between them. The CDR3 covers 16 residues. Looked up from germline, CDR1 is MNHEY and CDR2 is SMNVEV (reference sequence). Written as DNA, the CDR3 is TGTGCCAGCAGTTTATGGGGCGGCAGATCTAACTATGGCTACACCTTC. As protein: CASSLWGGRSNYGYTF.

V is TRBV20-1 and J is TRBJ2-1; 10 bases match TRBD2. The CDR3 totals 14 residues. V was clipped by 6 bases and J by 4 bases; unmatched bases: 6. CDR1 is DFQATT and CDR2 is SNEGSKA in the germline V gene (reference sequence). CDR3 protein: CSASSGRRYNEQFF. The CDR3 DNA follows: TGCAGTGCCAGTAGCGGGAGGCGTTACAATGAGCAGTTCTTC.

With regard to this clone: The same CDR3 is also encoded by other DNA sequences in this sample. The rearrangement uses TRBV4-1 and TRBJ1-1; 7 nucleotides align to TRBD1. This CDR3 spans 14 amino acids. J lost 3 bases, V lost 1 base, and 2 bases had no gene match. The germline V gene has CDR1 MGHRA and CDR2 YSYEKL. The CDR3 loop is CASSQGQGYTEAFF. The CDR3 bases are TGCGCCAGCAGCCAAGGACAGGGATACACTGAAGCTTTCTTT.

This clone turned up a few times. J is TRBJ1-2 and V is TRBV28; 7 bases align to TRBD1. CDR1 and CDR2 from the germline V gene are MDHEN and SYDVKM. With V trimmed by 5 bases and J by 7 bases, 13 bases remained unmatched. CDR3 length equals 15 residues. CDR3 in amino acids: CASSLKGAGISGYTF. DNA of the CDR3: TGTGCCAGCAGTCTTAAGGGGGCGGGGATCAGTGGCTACACCTTC.

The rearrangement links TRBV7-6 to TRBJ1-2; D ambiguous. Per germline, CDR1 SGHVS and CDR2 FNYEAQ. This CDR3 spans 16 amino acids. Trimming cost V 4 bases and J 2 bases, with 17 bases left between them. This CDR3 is CASSYISAAENYGYTF. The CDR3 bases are TGTGCCAGCAGCTACATCTCGGCAGCGGAGAACTATGGCTACACCTTC.

The CDR3 loop is CASSRGPYEQYF. In DNA, the CDR3 is TGTGCCAGTAGTAGGGGCCCCTACGAGCAGTACTTC. The genes are TRBV19 and TRBJ2-7; TRBD1 might be the D (5 bases). Trimming took off 4 bases at V and 2 bases at J, with 6 bases between the two ends. Germline CDR1 is LNHDA and CDR2 is SQIVND (reference sequence). This CDR3 region has 12 residues.

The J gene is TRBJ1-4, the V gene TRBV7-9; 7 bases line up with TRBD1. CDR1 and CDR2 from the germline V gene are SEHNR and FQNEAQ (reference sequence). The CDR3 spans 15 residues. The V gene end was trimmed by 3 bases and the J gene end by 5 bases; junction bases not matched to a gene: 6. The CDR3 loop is CASSFGQALNEKLFF. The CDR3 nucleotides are TGTGCCAGCAGCTTTGGACAGGCTCTGAATGAAAAACTGTTTTTT.

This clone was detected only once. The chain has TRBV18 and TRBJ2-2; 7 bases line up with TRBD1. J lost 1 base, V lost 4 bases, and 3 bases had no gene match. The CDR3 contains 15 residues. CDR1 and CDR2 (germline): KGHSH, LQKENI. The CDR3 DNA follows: TGTGCCAGCTCACTACAGGGGCAGAACACCGGGGAGCTGTTTTTT. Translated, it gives CASSLQGQNTGELFF.

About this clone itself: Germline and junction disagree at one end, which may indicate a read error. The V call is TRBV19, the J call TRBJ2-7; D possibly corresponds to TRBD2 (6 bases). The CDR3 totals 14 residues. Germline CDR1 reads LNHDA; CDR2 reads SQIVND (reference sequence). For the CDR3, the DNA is TGTGCCAGTACCCAAGGGCAGCAGCGGGCCGTTCTGAGCTTC. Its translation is CASTQGQQRAVLSF.

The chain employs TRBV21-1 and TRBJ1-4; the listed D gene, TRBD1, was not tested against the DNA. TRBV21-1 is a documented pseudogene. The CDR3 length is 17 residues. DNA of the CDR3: TGTGCCAGCATTAGGGGGTCCCAGGGCTCAACTAATGAAAAACTGTTTTTT. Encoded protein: CASIRGSQGSTNEKLFF.

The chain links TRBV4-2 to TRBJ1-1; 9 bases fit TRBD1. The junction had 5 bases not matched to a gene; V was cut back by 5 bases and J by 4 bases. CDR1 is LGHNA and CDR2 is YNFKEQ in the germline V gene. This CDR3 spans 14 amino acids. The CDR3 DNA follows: TGTGCCAGCAGCAGATACAGGGGGCCCACTGAAGCTTTCTTT. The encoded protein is CASSRYRGPTEAFF.

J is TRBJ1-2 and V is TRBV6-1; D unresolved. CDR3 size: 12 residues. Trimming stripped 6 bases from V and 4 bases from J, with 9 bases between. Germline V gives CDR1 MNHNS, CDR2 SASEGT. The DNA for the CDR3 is TGTGCCAGCAGGAGCGATACCTATGGCTACACCTTC. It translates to CASRSDTYGYTF.

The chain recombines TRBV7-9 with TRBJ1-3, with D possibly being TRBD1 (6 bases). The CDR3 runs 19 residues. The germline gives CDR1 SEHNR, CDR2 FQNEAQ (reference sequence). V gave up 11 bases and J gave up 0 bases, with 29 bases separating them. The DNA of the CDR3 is TGTGCCGGCTTTCCGGGGCGAACAGGACAGTCGAACTCTGGAAACACCATATATTTT. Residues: CAGFPGRTGQSNSGNTIYF.

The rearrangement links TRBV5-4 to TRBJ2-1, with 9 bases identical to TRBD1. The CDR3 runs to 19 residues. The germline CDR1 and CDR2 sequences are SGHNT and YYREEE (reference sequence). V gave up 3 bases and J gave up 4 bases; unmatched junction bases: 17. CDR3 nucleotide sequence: TGTGCCAGCAGCTCACCGGGACAGGGTTCATCCTTGTTATACAATGAGCAGTTCTTC. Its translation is CASSSPGQGSSLLYNEQFF.

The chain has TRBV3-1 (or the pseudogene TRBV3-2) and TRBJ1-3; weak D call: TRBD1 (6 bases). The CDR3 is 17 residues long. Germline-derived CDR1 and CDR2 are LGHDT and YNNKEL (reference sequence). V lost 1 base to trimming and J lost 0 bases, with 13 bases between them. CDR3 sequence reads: CASSQVPGAYSGNTIYF. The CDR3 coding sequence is TGTGCCAGCAGCCAAGTTCCAGGGGCCTACTCTGGAAACACCATATATTTT.

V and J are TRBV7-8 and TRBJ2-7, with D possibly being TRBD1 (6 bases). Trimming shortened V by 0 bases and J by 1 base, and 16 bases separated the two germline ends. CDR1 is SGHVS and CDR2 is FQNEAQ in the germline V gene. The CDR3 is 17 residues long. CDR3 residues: CASSLAIGGSQSYEQYF. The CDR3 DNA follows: TGTGCCAGCAGCTTAGCGATAGGGGGATCCCAATCCTACGAGCAGTACTTC.